These T cell receptor beta chains were read from a single sample in a study of blood T cells in healthy people across ages. One entry per CDR3 protein results from TCRdb running MiXCR on the 5' RACE reads. In the table there are 1.5 million to 2 million distinct CDR3 sequences, around 48% of which are singletons. Sequenced material: blood. The receptor set was obtained from a woman between 40 and 55 years old in good health. CDR3s include the opening cysteine and the closing phenylalanine or tryptophan. A D gene is named only where the DNA matches it firmly. Rows may omit the clone size; those that give it use once, few, many or a size class.

j_call clone_size d_call v_call cdr3_nt cdr3_aa
TRBJ1-5 - - TRBV7-9 TGTGCCAGCAGTGACATGTCACCGAATCAGCCCCAGCATTTT CASSDMSPNQPQHF
TRBJ1-4 once TRBD1 TRBV7-2 TGTGCCAGCAGCTGTGACAGGGGTAATGAAAAACTGTTTTTT CASSCDRGNEKLFF
TRBJ2-1 few TRBD2 TRBV12-3/TRBV12-4 TGTGCCAGCAACGAACTAGCGGGGGGGCATAATGAGCAGTTCTTC CASNELAGGHNEQFF
TRBJ2-5 - TRBD2 TRBV20-1 TGCAGTGGGACTAGTCAAGAGACCCAGTACTTC CSGTSQETQYF
TRBJ2-4 - - TRBV3-1 TGTGCCAGCAGCCGCCAAGAAAACATTCAGTACTTC CASSRQENIQYF
TRBJ2-4 - - TRBV7-2 TGTGCCAGCAGCTTAAAGACCCAAGCCAAAAACATTCAGTACTTC CASSLKTQAKNIQYF
TRBJ1-2 - - TRBV12-3/TRBV12-4 TGTGCCAGCAGTTTTAGCCGGCAGGGCGGTTACTATGGCTACACCTTC CASSFSRQGGYYGYTF
TRBJ1-1 - - TRBV29-1 TGCAGCGCCGGACAGCGGCCCTCGAACACTGAAGCTTTCTTT CSAGQRPSNTEAFF
TRBJ1-6 - - TRBV28 TGTGCCAGCAGTGACCGAGCGAGGGGCTCGCTCCACTTT CASSDRARGSLHF
TRBJ2-1 - - TRBV12-3/TRBV12-4 TGTGCCAGCAGTTTTCGAGGATCAACTTACAATGAGCAGTTCTTC CASSFRGSTYNEQFF
TRBJ2-5 few TRBD2 TRBV7-2 TGTGCCAGCAGCTTAGATGCCGGGGGGGGCCCTGAGACCCAGTACTTC CASSLDAGGGPETQYF
TRBJ2-5 few - TRBV4-3 TGCGCCAGCAGCCAAGATAATGGAGAGGGGGAGACCCAGTACTTC CASSQDNGEGETQYF
TRBJ2-7 many - TRBV3-1 TGTGCCAGCAGTTCGACCGGGACTCAATCCTACGAGCAGTACTTC CASSSTGTQSYEQYF